What follows are 14 T cell receptor beta chains derived from one specimen sequenced in a study of T cells after yellow fever vaccination. One entry per CDR3 protein, called by TCRdb with MiXCR from the 5' RACE reads. The sample holds about 360,000 distinct CDR3 sequences, 6.2% seen once. The material was PBMCs, obtained 5 days after the yellow fever booster vaccination. The receptors were sampled from a man aged 30 to 45 who received the YFV17D yellow fever vaccine.

A few counts support this clonotype. This rearrangement joins TRBV19 to TRBJ1-1; D gene uncertain. This CDR3 spans 13 amino acids. Looked up from germline, CDR1 is LNHDA and CDR2 is SQIVND (reference sequence). Trimming left V 2 bases short and J 1 base short, with 5 bases between. In nucleotides, the CDR3 is TGTGCCAGTAGTATACAGCGGAACACTGAAGCTTTCTTT. Its translation: CASSIQRNTEAFF.

This clonotype occurred a few times. The chain carries TRBV5-1 and TRBJ2-1, with 12 nucleotides matching TRBD2. This CDR3 is built from 17 residues. In germline, CDR1 is SGHRS, CDR2 YFSETQ. Trimming at V came to 4 bases and at J to 9 bases, leaving 14 bases not matched to a gene. In DNA form, the CDR3 reads TGCGCCAGCAGCCCTTCTCTAGCGGGAGGGCCAAAGGGTGAGCAGTTCTTC. Protein product: CASSPSLAGGPKGEQFF.

This clonotype was found a few times. The rearrangement links TRBV6-1 to TRBJ1-2; 8 positions agree with TRBD1. Looked up from germline, CDR1 is MNHNS and CDR2 is SASEGT. V was pared by 6 bases and J by 8 bases, with 8 bases of the junction left unmatched. This CDR3 has 13 amino acids. CDR3 protein: CASRKTGAGGYTF. Here the CDR3 DNA reads TGTGCCAGCAGAAAGACAGGGGCTGGGGGCTACACCTTC.

This clonotype was observed at least ten times. The V gene is TRBV3-1, the J gene TRBJ2-1, with D perhaps TRBD2 (6 bases). Germline V gene data show CDR1 as LGHDT and CDR2 as YNNKEL (reference sequence). This CDR3 is 13 amino acids long. Trimming cost V 1 base and J 6 bases, with 7 bases left between them. Here the CDR3 DNA reads TGTGCCAGCAGCCAAGCTAGCGTCAATGAGCAGTTCTTC. It translates to CASSQASVNEQFF.

This clonotype was observed many times. The chain combines TRBV10-3 with TRBJ2-3; D remains ambiguous. V lost 4 bases and J lost 0, with 5 bases in between. The length of the CDR3 is 13 residues. The germline CDR1 and CDR2 sequences are ENHRY and SYGVKD. CDR3 nucleotides: TGTGCCATCAGTGGCCAGAGCACAGATACGCAGTATTTT. It is translated as CAISGQSTDTQYF.

This clonotype has at least ten counts. This chain links TRBV5-1 with TRBJ2-6, with no clear D. V was trimmed by 1 base and J by 0 bases, leaving 2 bases between them. The CDR3 has 14 amino acids. Germline assignment: CDR1 SGHRS and CDR2 YFSETQ. The CDR3 DNA reads TGCGCCAGCAGCTTGTTCTCTGGGGCCAACGTCCTGACTTTC. Translated, it gives CASSLFSGANVLTF.

This chain links TRBV5-4 with TRBJ1-1; 7 nucleotides align to TRBD1. The CDR3 loop spans 14 amino acids. CDR1 and CDR2 from the germline V gene are SGHNT and YYREEE (reference sequence). The junction had 3 bases not matched to a gene; V was cut back by 3 bases and J by 1 base. The CDR3 DNA follows: TGTGCCAGCAGCTCCCGGGACAGGAACACTGAAGCTTTCTTT. Translated, it gives CASSSRDRNTEAFF.

This clonotype was detected a few times. The V and J genes are TRBV12-3 or TRBV12-4 and TRBJ2-1, with 11 bases that match TRBD2. V shed 5 bases, J shed 15 bases, and the junction held 6 bases outside the gene matches. The CDR3 runs 12 residues. Written as DNA, the CDR3 is TGTGCCAGCAGTCCAGCTAGCGGGAGGTGGTTCTTC. It is translated as CASSPASGRWFF.

The sample holds a few counts of this clonotype. The chain has TRBV27 and TRBJ1-4; D unresolved. This CDR3 is 14 amino acids long. CDR1 MNHEY and CDR2 SMNVEV come from the germline V gene (reference sequence). Trimming left V 6 bases short and J 4 bases short, with 12 bases between. The CDR3 spells CASRQSENNEKLFF. The DNA for the CDR3 is TGTGCCAGCAGACAATCAGAGAATAATGAAAAACTGTTTTTT.

The DNA of the CDR3 is TGCGCCAGCAGCTTTAACCCAGCGGCCCAAGAGACCCAGTACTTC. Protein product: CASSFNPAAQETQYF. The chain links TRBV5-1 to TRBJ2-5, with D perhaps TRBD2 (5 bases). Germline-derived CDR1 and CDR2 are SGHRS and YFSETQ. CDR3 size: 15 residues. The V end lost 2 bases, the J end lost 1 base, and 12 bases lay between the germline ends.

This clonotype has at least ten counts. The chain has TRBV15 and TRBJ2-5; unclear D gene. CDR3 length equals 12 residues. Trimming took off 1 base at V and 4 bases at J, with 4 bases between the two ends. The germline V gene encodes CDR1 LNHNV and CDR2 YYDKDF (reference sequence). CDR3 in amino acids: CATSRGVETQYF. CDR3 bases: TGTGCCACCAGCAGAGGGGTAGAGACCCAGTACTTC.

This clonotype was recorded a few times. The V and J genes are TRBV20-1 and TRBJ2-1, with D possibly TRBD2 on 6 matching bases. CDR1 DFQATT and CDR2 SNEGSKA come from the germline V gene (reference sequence). V was pared by 6 bases and J by 0 bases, with 12 bases between. The CDR3 runs to 14 residues. The CDR3 DNA is TGCAGTGCAAACAGCGGGCCCTCCTACAATGAGCAGTTCTTC. This codes for CSANSGPSYNEQFF.

This clonotype has only a few counts. This chain joins TRBV10-3 and TRBJ2-1, with D perhaps TRBD2 (5 bases). The CDR3 runs 11 residues. The V end lost 10 bases, the J end lost 5 bases, and 9 bases lay between the germline ends. CDR1 ENHRY and CDR2 SYGVKD come from the germline V gene. The CDR3 region is CATGLDNEQFF. Here the CDR3 DNA reads TGTGCCACCGGACTTGACAATGAGCAGTTCTTC.

V gene TRBV5-4 combines with J gene TRBJ1-1; TRBD1 matches 7 bases. There are 13 residues in the CDR3. Germline V lookup: CDR1 SGHNT, CDR2 YYREEE (reference sequence). The V and J ends lost 7 bases and 0 bases, in that order; junction bases with no gene match: 3. The CDR3 loop is CASWDSMNTEAFF. In nucleotides, the CDR3 is TGTGCCAGCTGGGACAGCATGAACACTGAAGCTTTCTTT. Drawing the rest from reference TRBV5-4 and TRBJ1-1, the complete variable domain is ETGVTQSPTHLIKTRGQQVTLRCSSQSGHNTVSWYQQALGQGPQFIFQYYREEENGRGNFPPRFSGLQFPNYSSELNVNALELDDSALYLCASWDSMNTEAFFGQGTRLTVV.